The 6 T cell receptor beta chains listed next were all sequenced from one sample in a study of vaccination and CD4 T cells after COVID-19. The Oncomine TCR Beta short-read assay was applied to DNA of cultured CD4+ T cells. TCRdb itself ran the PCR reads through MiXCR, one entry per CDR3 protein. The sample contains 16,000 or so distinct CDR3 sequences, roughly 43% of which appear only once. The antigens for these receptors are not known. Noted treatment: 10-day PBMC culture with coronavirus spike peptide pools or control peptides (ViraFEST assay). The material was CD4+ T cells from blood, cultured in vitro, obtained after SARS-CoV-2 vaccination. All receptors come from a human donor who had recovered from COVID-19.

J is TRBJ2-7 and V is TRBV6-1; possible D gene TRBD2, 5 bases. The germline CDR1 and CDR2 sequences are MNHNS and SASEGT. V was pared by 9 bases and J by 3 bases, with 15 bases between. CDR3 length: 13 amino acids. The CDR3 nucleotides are TGTGCCAGTACCCTGGCGGGTCACTACGAGCAGTACTTC. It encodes CASTLAGHYEQYF.

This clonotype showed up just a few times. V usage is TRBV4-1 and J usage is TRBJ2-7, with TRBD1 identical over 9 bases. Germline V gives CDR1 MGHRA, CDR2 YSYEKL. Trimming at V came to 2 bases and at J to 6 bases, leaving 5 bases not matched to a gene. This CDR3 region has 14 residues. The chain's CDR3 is CASSQPGQGPEQYF. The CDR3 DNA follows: TGCGCCAGCAGCCAACCGGGACAGGGCCCCGAGCAGTACTTC.

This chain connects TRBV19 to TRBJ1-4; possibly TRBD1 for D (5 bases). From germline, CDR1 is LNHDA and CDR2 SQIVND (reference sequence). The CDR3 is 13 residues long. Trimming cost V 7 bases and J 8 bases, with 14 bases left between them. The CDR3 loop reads CASTQALGEKLFF. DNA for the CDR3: TGTGCCAGTACACAGGCTTTAGGGGAAAAACTGTTTTTT.

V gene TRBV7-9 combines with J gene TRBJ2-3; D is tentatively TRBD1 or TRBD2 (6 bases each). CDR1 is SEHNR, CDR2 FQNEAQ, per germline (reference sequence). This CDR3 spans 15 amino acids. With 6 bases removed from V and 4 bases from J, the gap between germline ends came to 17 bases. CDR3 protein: CASRTGSSAADTQYF. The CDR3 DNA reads TGTGCCAGCAGGACAGGTTCTAGCGCCGCAGATACGCAGTATTTT.

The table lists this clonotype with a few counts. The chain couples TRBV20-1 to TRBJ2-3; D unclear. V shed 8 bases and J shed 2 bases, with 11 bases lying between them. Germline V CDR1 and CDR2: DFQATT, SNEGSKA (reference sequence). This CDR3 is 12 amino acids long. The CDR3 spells CSWNPATDTQYF. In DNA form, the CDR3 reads TGCAGTTGGAATCCGGCCACAGATACGCAGTATTTT.

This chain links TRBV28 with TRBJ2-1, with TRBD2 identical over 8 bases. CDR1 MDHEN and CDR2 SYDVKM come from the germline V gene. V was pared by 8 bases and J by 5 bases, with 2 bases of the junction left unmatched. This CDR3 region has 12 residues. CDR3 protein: CASRGGNNEQFF. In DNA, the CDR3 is TGTGCCAGCCGGGGGGGGAACAATGAGCAGTTCTTC.